This T cell receptor beta chain was recorded in a study of beta chain features in type 1 diabetes (dated by TCRdb to 2016 to 2019). Background for the entire study: Mean age, gender distribution, total cell number and subset yield were not different between patients and healthy donors. A total of approximately 100,000,000 sorted cells were examined across all samples, and the number of cells per subset was strongly correlated with RNA yield. Whereas all 28 donors provided naive and central memory subsets, regulatory and stem cell-like memory subsets were isolated from just 8 patients and roughly 8 healthy donors. The study compared the TCRB repertoires of sorted circulating CD4+ T cell subsets in recently diagnosed type 1 diabetes patients with those in matched healthy donors. What the research found in general, with its limitations: Because cDNA was sequenced instead of genomic DNA, activated cells with high expression could be over-represented, although the groups did not differ in activation or CD3 levels. Because the HLA sub-analyses included only small numbers of individuals, any influence of HLA type on TCRB rearrangement was left unresolved. Naive, central memory and regulatory TCRB repertoires appeared more similar among patients than among healthy donors. Fewer insertions and more nucleotide deletions at VDJ recombination sites were observed in patients with type 1 diabetes, implying thymic rearrangement abnormalities. PCR may preferentially amplify shorter templates, but because patient and control samples were amplified and corrected together, any resulting skew would affect both groups equally. Type 1 diabetes patients showed a moderate but significant shortening of TCRB CDR3 length in all four CD4+ subsets.

In its sample, this clone was seen a few times. Its antigen target is currently unknown. Base qualities are not recorded, but no much larger clone differs from it by a single base. The High Capacity cDNA Reverse Transcription Kit was used to reverse transcribe all of the isolated RNA, meaning that expressed TCRB transcripts were what got sequenced. Deep immunoSEQ sequencing was applied to naive, central memory and regulatory T cell samples, giving an average of roughly 3.6 million total reads per sample. Sorted cells were lysed in RLT buffer, and RNA was extracted using DNase-treated RNeasy Micro or Mini kits according to cell number. Each cell subset was processed on its own to prevent cross-contamination, while patient and healthy donor samples were processed together. The immunoSEQ multiplex PCR was used to amplify TCRB sequences from cDNA, generating 87-bp fragments that spanned the CDR3 region. Sequencing of the amplicons was done on the Illumina HiSeq platform. Per the original workflow: PCR bias was corrected computationally using synthetic template baselines, and reads within Hamming distance 2 were collapsed, with unmergeable singletons discarded. Reads were aligned against IMGT to assign V, D and J genes, CDR3 length and insertions or deletions at six rearrangement sites. Clonotype counts were normalized to sorted cell number within each subset before computing true diversity and Gini coefficients with the tcR R package. Repertoire sharing was quantified using the overlap coefficient calculated on TCRB nucleotide sequences. Out-of-frame TCRB sequences from naive cells were analyzed as a proxy for the pre-selection repertoire. Imported from immuneACCESS, the table was reduced by TCRdb to in-frame sequences with V and J called. These copies leave out some clones; in studies compared against another copy, an unresolved V gene accounts for under half, and the cause of the remainder is not known. V, J and clone size reflect that table, while D and trimming were determined from the DNA. The sample profile shows roughly 610,000 clones; 15% to 19% of them were found once. Approximately 0.093% of the sample lies in the top ten.

Each donor gave one peripheral blood draw, averaging roughly 120 mL, which was collected into heparinised tubes. Naive, central memory, regulatory and stem cell-like memory CD4+ T cells were sorted on a BD FACSAria II using a panel including CD45RO, CCR7, CD25, CD127, CD95 and CD27. A purity above 95% was achieved for all sorted populations. PBMCs were isolated immediately by Lymphoprep density gradient centrifugation and stained directly without culture. So that batch effects would be minimized, each experiment stained and sorted samples in pairs, pairing one healthy donor with one patient. Reading the germline V gene gives CDR1 SGHVS and CDR2 FQNEAQ. At the junction V is shortened by 1 base and J by 8 bases, with 12 bases in between. The CDR3 sequence holds 14 residues, the cysteine and phenylalanine included. The CDR3 DNA has 42 bases and is translated from base 1.

This sequence uses TRBV7-8 and TRBJ1-5; the D gene assignment is ambiguous. Sequencing was performed on naive CD4+ T cells from blood. The sample's cell subset or site label is to be understood as: true naive CD4+ T cells. The clonotype originates from a young man in good health. In nucleotides, the sequence is TGTGCCAGCAGCTTAGTGACAAGCGGGGAGCCCCAGCATTTT. Its protein is CASSLVTSGEPQHF. Full variable domain (CDR3 extended with the reference TRBV7-8 and TRBJ1-5 proteins): GAGVSQSPRYKVAKRGQDVALRCDPISGHVSLFWYQQALGQGPEFLTYFQNEAQLDKSGLPSDRFFAERPEGSVSTLKIQRTQQEDSAVYLCASSLVTSGEPQHFGDGTRLSIL.